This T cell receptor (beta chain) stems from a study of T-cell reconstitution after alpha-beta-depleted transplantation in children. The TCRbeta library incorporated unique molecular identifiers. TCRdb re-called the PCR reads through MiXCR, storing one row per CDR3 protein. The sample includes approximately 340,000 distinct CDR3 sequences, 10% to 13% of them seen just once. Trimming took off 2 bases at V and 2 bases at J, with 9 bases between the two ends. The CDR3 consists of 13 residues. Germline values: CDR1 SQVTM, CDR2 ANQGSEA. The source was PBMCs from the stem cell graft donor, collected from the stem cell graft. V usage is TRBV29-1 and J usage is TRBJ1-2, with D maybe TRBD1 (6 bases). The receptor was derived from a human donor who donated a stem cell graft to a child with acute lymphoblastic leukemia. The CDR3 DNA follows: TGCAGCGTTGAACAGGGGTCCAACTATGGCTACACCTTC. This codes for CSVEQGSNYGYTF.